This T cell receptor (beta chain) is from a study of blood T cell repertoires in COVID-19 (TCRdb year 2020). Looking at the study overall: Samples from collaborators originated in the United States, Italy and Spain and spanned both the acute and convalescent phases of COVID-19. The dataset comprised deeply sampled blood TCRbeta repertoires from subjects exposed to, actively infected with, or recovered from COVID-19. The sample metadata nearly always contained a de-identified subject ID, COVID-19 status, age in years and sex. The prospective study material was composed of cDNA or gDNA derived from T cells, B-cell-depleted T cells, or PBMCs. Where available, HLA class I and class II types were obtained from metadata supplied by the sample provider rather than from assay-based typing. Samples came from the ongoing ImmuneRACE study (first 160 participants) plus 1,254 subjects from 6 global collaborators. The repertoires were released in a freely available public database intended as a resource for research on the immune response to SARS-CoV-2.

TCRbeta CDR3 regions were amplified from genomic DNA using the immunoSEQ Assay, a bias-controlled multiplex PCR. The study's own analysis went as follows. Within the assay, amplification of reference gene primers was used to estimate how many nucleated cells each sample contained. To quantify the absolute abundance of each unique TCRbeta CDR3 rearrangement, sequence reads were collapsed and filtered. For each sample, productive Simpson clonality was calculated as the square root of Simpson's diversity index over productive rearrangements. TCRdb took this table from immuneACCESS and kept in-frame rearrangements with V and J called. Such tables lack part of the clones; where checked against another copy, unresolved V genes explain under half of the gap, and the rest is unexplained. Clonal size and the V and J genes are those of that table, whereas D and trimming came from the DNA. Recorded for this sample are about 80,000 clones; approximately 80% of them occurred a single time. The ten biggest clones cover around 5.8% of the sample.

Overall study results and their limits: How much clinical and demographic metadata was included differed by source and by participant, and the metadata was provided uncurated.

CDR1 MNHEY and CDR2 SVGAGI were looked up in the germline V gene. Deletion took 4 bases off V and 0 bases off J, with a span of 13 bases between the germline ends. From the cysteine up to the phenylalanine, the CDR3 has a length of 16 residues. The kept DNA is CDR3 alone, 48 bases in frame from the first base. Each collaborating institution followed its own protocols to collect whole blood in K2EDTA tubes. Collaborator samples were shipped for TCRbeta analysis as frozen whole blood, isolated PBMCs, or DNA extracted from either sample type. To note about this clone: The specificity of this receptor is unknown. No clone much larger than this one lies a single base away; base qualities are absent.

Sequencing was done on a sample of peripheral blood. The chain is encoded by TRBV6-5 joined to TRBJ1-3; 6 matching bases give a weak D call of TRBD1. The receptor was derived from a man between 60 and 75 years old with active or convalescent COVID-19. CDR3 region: CASSWTDSNSGNTIYF. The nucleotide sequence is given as TGTGCCAGCAGTTGGACAGACAGCAACTCTGGAAACACCATATATTTT.